This T cell receptor beta chain was recorded in a study of cytomegalovirus exposure and HLA in healthy donors (dated by TCRdb to the late 2010s). Background for the entire study: An earlier analysis of 587 of the donors reported approximately 290 Gb of sequence data and 100 million to 140 million unique TCR beta sequences from 150 million to 200 million T cells. In an earlier analysis of over 550 of the donors, high-throughput TCR beta sequencing was used to judge whether each TCR beta V gene segment behaved as functional or pseudogenic. The number of donors typed differed by locus, with about 629-630 for A, B, C, DRB1 and DQB1, more than 500 for DQA1, approximately 570 for DPA1, and 472 for DPB1. Rather than using new phenotypic data, the later analysis identified candidate immune exposures from TCR beta sequences and from how often those sequences occurred across donors. A few DR-DQ haplotypes were treated as single units for association and clustering because of strong linkage in the cohort. Every discovery cohort repertoire had been produced on one sequencing platform. The study was designed to test whether signatures of past pathogen exposure could be identified by cataloging public T cell receptors. The study combined high-throughput TCR immunosequencing, statistical association of individual TCRs with disease status, and machine learning to predict cytomegalovirus infection status. Class I and class II HLA loci were covered by the typing at four-digit resolution. Among around 400 genotyped donors of the cohort, an average of about 220,000 unique TCR beta nucleotide sequences was sequenced per donor, of which approximately 18% were non-productive. The study profiled the T cell repertoires of some 610 subjects by immunosequencing and related them to cytomegalovirus serostatus. An early release covering around 630 HLA-typed donors comprised approximately 300 gigabases of sequencing data and 85 million to 100 million unique TCR sequences. Alongside the repertoire data, information on donor age, sex, ethnicity and CMV serostatus was compiled. Of the approximately 400 genotyped donors, about 80% fell in the genetic ancestry cluster associated with self-reported Caucasian donors. A later analysis re-analyzed previously published TCR beta repertoires from hundreds of donors and added high-resolution HLA genotyping to study TCR occurrence patterns. In a later genetic analysis, genome-wide SNP genotypes for about 65% of the 666 donors were used, and that subset was treated as a discovery cohort. Along with the roughly 670-subject first cohort, a separate validation cohort of around 110 different subjects was used.

As for this clone: Its cognate antigen has yet to be identified. No base quality values were provided; no much bigger clone lies one nucleotide off.

The library was produced with the immunoSEQ multiplex PCR assay. For the multiplex PCR, a mixture combining 60 forward primers for TCR Vbeta segments and 13 reverse primers for TCR Jbeta segments was used. The CDR3 region of rearranged TCR beta genes was amplified from genomic DNA with a multiplex PCR assay. Amplified TCR beta libraries were sequenced as 87-base-pair reads on the Illumina HiSeq System. Under the source paper's analysis protocol: A later analysis tallied around 87 million unique TCR beta chains across the 660 or so repertoires, and approximately 12 million of those chains were shared by two or more donors. Raw reads were error-corrected and collapsed into unique sequences by a nearest-neighbor algorithm in which closely related sequences were merged to remove PCR and sequencing errors. CDR3 sequences were aligned to IMGT reference sequences to assign V, D and J gene segments. For a sequence to be retained, at least a six-nucleotide match to both a V gene segment and a J gene segment was required. A rearrangement was called productive if the CDR3 had no stop codons and remained in frame with V and J, and every other rearrangement was called non-productive. CDR3 was defined according to IMGT convention as the region running from the second conserved V-encoded cysteine to the conserved J-encoded phenylalanine. The earlier analysis of about 610 of the donors excluded sequences that lacked an unambiguous match to a single V gene segment. In an earlier analysis of a few hundred of the donors, a V segment was called functional when productive rearrangements were above 56.7%, and segregating when the standard deviation between donors exceeded 5%. A statistical classification framework was built to diagnose cytomegalovirus status from the catalog of TCR beta chain sequences. V and J gene assignment, in a later analysis, came from comparing TCR nucleotide sequences with IMGT/GENE-DB human TR gene sequences. Using the TCRdist pipeline, a later analysis assigned CDR3 sequences along with most-parsimonious VDJ recombination scenarios. In a later analysis, every TCR beta chain was defined by the combination of its CDR3 amino acid sequence and its V-gene family, and reads without a unique V-gene family were dropped. To address suspected cross-contamination and a sequencing artifact, a later analysis removed around 600 highly shared, low-generation-probability nucleotide sequences. For each public chain, a later analysis derived a clonal expansion index from normalized ranks of inferred template counts within each repertoire. A later analysis computed generation probabilities with a VDJ recombination model fitted to out-of-frame rearrangements, and checked the results against IGoR. In a later analysis, TCR-TCR, TCR-HLA and TCR-CMV co-occurrence was scored with hypergeometric tests, and a repertoire-size bias correction was applied to TCR pairs. False discovery rates were estimated in a later analysis by permuting HLA or CMV assignments 20 times. In a later analysis, co-occurring TCRs were grouped using DBSCAN, and TCRdist sequence similarity was added for clustering within HLA-allele-positive subsets. Co-occurrence clustering excluded repertoires with fewer than 30,000 or more than 120,000 public chains, plus five with anomalous nucleotide sharing. TCRdb limited this immuneACCESS table to in-frame rearrangements with V and J called. A share of clones is missing; checked studies link under half to unresolved V genes, and the rest is unexplained. The V and J calls and clone size are taken from that table; D and trimming were inferred from the DNA. The sample table lists 110,000 or so clones, approximately 72% of them with a count of one. The ten biggest clones cover about 1.9% of the sample.

The paper's findings and limits, for the study overall: Because counts were too low, about 15 rarely observed V segments, including chromosome 9 orphons, were left out of the earlier analysis of 500 to 650 of the donors. According to the authors, the approach could potentially be generalized to other disease states and immunological phenotypes. Compared with equally common non-associated chains, HLA-associated TCR beta chains in a later analysis were more clonally expanded and had lower generation probabilities. In an earlier analysis of 587 of the donors, most TCR beta V segments appeared in productive rearrangements about 90% or about 30% of the time, broadly matching IMGT annotations. Roughly uniform sequencing depth across donors was assumed in presence/absence analyses, although this assumption may not hold. Most TCR sequences were observed very rarely across donors, whereas some public TCRs were present in many individuals. An association between a missense DCLRE1C variant and V-gene and J-gene trimming of TCR beta chains was found in a later genetic analysis and replicated in an independent cohort. According to a later analysis, parvovirus B19, influenza, CMV and Epstein-Barr virus appeared linked to several top co-occurrence clusters. The study listed over 150 TCR beta chains as associated with cytomegalovirus. When HLA alleles, especially DR and DQ, strongly co-occurred, TCR associations were difficult to assign to individual alleles. In a later analysis, some 17,000 TCR beta sequences were associated with specific HLA alleles at a false discovery rate of 0.05. Correlated functional status among segregating V segments might reflect linkage disequilibrium, but an unknown experimental factor could not be ruled out. A cluster of highly shared sequence variants was judged likely to represent a technical artifact of the sequencing pipeline. A further reported finding was that TCR beta sequences accurately predicted the HLA-A and HLA-B alleles for most subjects in the first cohort. A few of the identified cytomegalovirus-associated TCR beta chains were confirmed in vitro to be specific for cytomegalovirus antigens. A later genetic analysis reported fewer N-insertions in productive TCRs among donors in an Asian-associated ancestry cluster than the roughly 620-donor mean. In a later analysis, the rate of TCR association differed among HLA loci, with DRB1 alleles having the most associated TCRs and HLA-C alleles having the fewest. This cohort had only TCR beta chains sequenced, and the lack of alpha or paired-chain data limited which features could be detected. In a later analysis, most CMV-associated TCR beta chains were found to appear HLA-restricted, with HLA associations seemingly driven largely by CMV exposure. Some IMGT-functional V segments, including TRBV6-2 and TRBV6-3, could not be distinguished by the 87-base-pair reads and were therefore excluded. In both the original and validation cohorts, the classifier was reported to diagnose cytomegalovirus status with high specificity and sensitivity. Because HLA typing was missing for some donors at each locus, association tests included only the typed subset. Immune exposure information for the cohort was limited to CMV serostatus.

Relative to germline, V is 1 base shorter and J is 10 bases shorter, with 4 bases between their ends. The germline V gene provides CDR1 SGHDN and CDR2 FVKESK. The cysteine opens and the phenylalanine closes a CDR3 of 11 amino acids. Of the read, only the CDR3 DNA is kept; its 33 bases are in frame from base 1. In total, 600 or so healthy bone marrow donors made up the cohort. Cohort members were all nominally healthy when sampled, although unrecorded immune exposures were likely present. The donor tested CMV seronegative, placing the donor among the 300 to 400 seronegative members of the cohort. A peripheral blood sample was collected from each donor, and TCR beta sequencing was performed on peripheral blood mononuclear cells. Genomic DNA was extracted from the blood cell samples with the Qiagen DNeasy Blood Extraction Kit.

This receptor was obtained from a man aged 30 to 39 in good health and CMV-seronegative. Sequenced: PBMCs. The V and J segments used are TRBV14 and TRBJ1-4, with the D gene not confidently named. The nucleotide sequence reads as follows: TGTGCCAGCAGCCAAGCTTTAAAACTGTTTTTT. This yields the protein CASSQALKLFF.